What follows describes a single T cell receptor (beta chain). Trimming removed 4 bases at V and 9 bases at J, with 22 bases between. Germline assignment: CDR1 MDHEN and CDR2 SYDVKM. The CDR3 is 17 amino acids. The sample comes from a study of blood T cell repertoires in COVID-19. Study-wide context: The United States, Italy and Spain supplied acute and convalescent COVID-19 samples. PBMCs, B-cell-depleted T cells, or T cells provided the cDNA or gDNA that made up the material.

Libraries were prepared by immunoSEQ multiplex PCR; TCRdb keeps only in-frame clonotypes and omits some of them. This sample has about 140,000 clones, with 75% to 80% found just once. This chain links TRBV28 with TRBJ1-6; a weak D match, TRBD1 (5 bases). The source is a woman aged 45 to 65 with active or convalescent COVID-19. Specimen: peripheral blood. The CDR3 bases are TGTGCCAGCAGTTCCCCCACCGCAGGGCAGGGAAGTTCACCCCTCCACTTT. Translated: CASSSPTAGQGSSPLHF.